The next 11 T cell receptor beta chains were all read from a single sample in a study of cytomegalovirus exposure and HLA in healthy donors. A multiplex PCR was run with 60 Vbeta primers and 13 Jbeta primers. Assay used: immunoSEQ multiplex PCR; TCRdb lists only in-frame clones, some missing. The sample holds over 150,000 clones; about 80% are singletons and the top ten take about 4%. The source material was PBMCs. These receptors all stem from a woman between 55 and 75 years old in good health and CMV-seropositive.

This clone was counted a few times. The CDR3 region has the DNA TGTGCCAGCAGTTTACAGGGACTAGGCACAGATACGCAGTATTTT. Its translation: CASSLQGLGTDTQYF. The chain has TRBV27 and TRBJ2-3, with 8 bases aligning to TRBD2. The CDR3 runs to 15 residues. In germline, CDR1 is MNHEY, CDR2 SMNVEV (reference sequence). Losses at the gene ends were 2 bases for V and 1 base for J; bases not matched to a gene: 2.

The rearrangement uses TRBV6-1 and TRBJ1-4; 9 positions match TRBD1. From germline, CDR1 is MNHNS and CDR2 SASEGT. This CDR3 contains 13 residues. Trimming cost V 10 bases and J 8 bases; bases outside gene matches: 8. The CDR3 DNA follows: TGTGCCACCTGCCGGGACAGGGACGAAAAACTGTTTTTT. Translated: CATCRDRDEKLFF.

The rearrangement links TRBV11-2 to TRBJ1-2; 7 nucleotides agree with TRBD1. The junction had 11 bases not matched to a gene; V was cut back by 8 bases and J by 8 bases. Germline assignment: CDR1 SGHAT and CDR2 FQNNGV. CDR3 length: 13 amino acids. The CDR3 spells CASRYNRGDGYTF. CDR3 nucleotide sequence: TGTGCCAGCCGCTACAACAGGGGAGACGGCTACACCTTC.

The genes are TRBV7-9 and TRBJ2-1; 9 nucleotides line up with TRBD1. The CDR3 is 15 residues long. Germline loops: CDR1 SEHNR, CDR2 FQNEAQ (reference sequence). Losses at the gene ends were 4 bases for V and 8 bases for J; bases not matched to a gene: 9. The CDR3 region is CASSWTGEDLYEQFF. The CDR3 DNA reads as TGTGCCAGCAGCTGGACAGGGGAGGATTTATATGAGCAGTTCTTC.

The genes are TRBV21-1 and TRBJ1-2; the DNA was not used to check the table's D call, TRBD1. TRBV21-1 is a listed pseudogene. The CDR3 sequence is 17 residues long. Here the CDR3 DNA reads TGTGCCAGCAGCAAATTCCAGCACAGGGAAAGGATCTATGGCTACACCTTC. Translation gives CASSKFQHRERIYGYTF.

The J gene is TRBJ1-6, the V gene TRBV27, with TRBD1 as a possible D gene (6 bases). Looked up from germline, CDR1 is MNHEY and CDR2 is SMNVEV (reference sequence). This CDR3 region has 16 residues. V was clipped by 6 bases and J by 2 bases, with 14 bases between them. CDR3 sequence reads: CASRPHGTTYNSPLHF. In nucleotides, the CDR3 is TGTGCCAGCAGACCCCATGGGACAACCTATAATTCACCCCTCCACTTT.

The V gene is TRBV4-2, the J gene TRBJ1-3; D is uncertain. In germline, CDR1 is LGHNA, CDR2 YNFKEQ. Trimming stripped 0 bases from V and 0 bases from J, with 12 bases between. The CDR3 totals 17 residues. The CDR3 region has the DNA TGTGCCAGCAGCCAAGATACCAGACTGCCCTCTGGAAACACCATATATTTT. This codes for CASSQDTRLPSGNTIYF.

CDR3 protein: CASSGQGRDYGYTF. The CDR3 coding sequence is TGTGCCAGCAGCGGACAGGGTCGGGACTATGGCTACACCTTC. The chain employs TRBV9 and TRBJ1-2; TRBD1 matches 7 bases. V gave up 3 bases and J gave up 3 bases; unmatched junction bases: 5. CDR3 length equals 14 residues. The germline gives CDR1 SGDLS, CDR2 YYNGEE.

V is TRBV9 and J is TRBJ2-7; D is uncertain. The length of the CDR3 is 13 residues. V lost 2 bases to trimming and J lost 3 bases, with 9 bases between them. Germline assignment: CDR1 SGDLS and CDR2 YYNGEE. The CDR3 DNA sequence: TGTGCCAGCAGCGTGTCGATAGACTACGAGCAGTACTTC. Translating it yields CASSVSIDYEQYF.

J is TRBJ2-1 and V is TRBV28; maybe TRBD2 (6 bases). In germline, CDR1 is MDHEN, CDR2 SYDVKM. Trimming took 0 bases from V and 1 from J, leaving 16 bases between them. The CDR3 has 18 amino acids. This CDR3 is CASSLWGGAEPSYNEQFF. In DNA, the CDR3 is TGTGCCAGCAGTTTATGGGGGGGAGCGGAGCCTTCCTACAATGAGCAGTTCTTC.

This chain connects TRBV7-2 to TRBJ1-5; unclear D gene. Germline loops: CDR1 SGHTA, CDR2 FQGNSA. The CDR3 has 13 residues. Trimming pared 1 base from V and 4 bases from J, leaving 5 bases between. The DNA of the CDR3 is TGTGCCAGCAGCTTAGGGCAGAATCAGCCCCAGCATTTT. Protein sequence: CASSLGQNQPQHF.